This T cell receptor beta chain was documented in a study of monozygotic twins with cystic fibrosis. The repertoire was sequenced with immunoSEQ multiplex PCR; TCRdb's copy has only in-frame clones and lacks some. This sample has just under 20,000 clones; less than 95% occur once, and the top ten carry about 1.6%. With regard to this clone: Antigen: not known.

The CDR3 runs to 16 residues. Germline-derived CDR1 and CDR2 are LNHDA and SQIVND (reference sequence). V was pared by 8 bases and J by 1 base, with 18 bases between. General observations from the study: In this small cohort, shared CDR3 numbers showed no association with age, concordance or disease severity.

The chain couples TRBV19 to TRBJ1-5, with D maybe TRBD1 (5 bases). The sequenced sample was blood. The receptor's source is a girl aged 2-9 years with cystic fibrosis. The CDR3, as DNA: TGTGCCAGTGGTGGGGGGAGGACATCAAGCAATCAGCCCCAGCATTTT. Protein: CASGGGRTSSNQPQHF.